Listed here are 13 T cell receptor beta chains from one sample, sequenced in a study of molecular identifiers for immune sequencing clone quantification. TCRdb independently ran MiXCR on the PCR reads; one entry per CDR3 protein. The data hold approximately 550,000 distinct CDR3 sequences, with over 20% observed a single time. The source material was naive CD8+ T cells from blood, with Jurkat cell RNA spiked in. Subset of the sample: FACS-sorted CD8+CD4-CCR7+CD45RA+ naive T cells. The receptors here all came from a human donor in good health. Some libraries in this study had Jurkat cell RNA spiked in.

At least ten counts were recorded for this clonotype. The DNA of the CDR3 is TGTGCCAGCAGCTTAGCCAGGGATAATGAGCAGTTCTTC. Translation gives CASSLARDNEQFF. The J gene is TRBJ2-1, the V gene TRBV13; D may be TRBD1 (5 bases). The CDR3 is made up of 13 amino acids. Germline V lookup: CDR1 PRHDT, CDR2 FYEKMQ (reference sequence). The germline V and J ends were trimmed by 1 base and 7 bases, with 8 bases remaining between them.

This clonotype was seen a single time. The chain has TRBV6-1 and TRBJ2-5, with 7 bases matching TRBD2. This CDR3 has 15 amino acids. The V and J ends lost 2 bases and 7 bases, in that order; junction bases with no gene match: 10. CDR1 MNHNS and CDR2 SASEGT come from the germline V gene. CDR3 DNA: TGTGCCAGCAGTGAATGGAGAGGGACGGGAGGGACCCAGTACTTC. Protein product: CASSEWRGTGGTQYF.

This clonotype was seen more than once but under ten times. V gene TRBV12-3 or TRBV12-4 combines with J gene TRBJ2-4, with 9 bases identical to TRBD2. The CDR3 sequence is 16 residues long. V trimming: 3 bases; J trimming: 8 bases; junction bases outside the gene matches: 11. The chain's CDR3 is CASSFHAGGGGDIQYF. The DNA for the CDR3 is TGTGCCAGCAGTTTCCACGCCGGCGGGGGGGGGGACATTCAGTACTTC.

The chain carries TRBV5-4 and TRBJ2-1; the D call may be TRBD1 or TRBD2 (5 bases each). This CDR3 spans 15 amino acids. Germline V gene lookup returns CDR1 SGHNT and CDR2 YYREEE (reference sequence). Between the trimmed V and J ends, which lost 2 bases and 6 bases, there was a span of 15 bases. CDR3 sequence reads: CASSFIGTALNEQFF. DNA for the CDR3: TGTGCCAGCAGCTTTATTGGGACGGCCCTCAATGAGCAGTTCTTC.

The table lists this clonotype with a few counts. V and J are TRBV13 and TRBJ2-7, with 9 bases fitting TRBD1. The V gene end was trimmed by 0 bases and the J gene end by 2 bases; junction bases not matched to a gene: 2. Germline CDR1 PRHDT, CDR2 FYEKMQ (reference sequence). The CDR3 is 15 residues long. In nucleotides, the CDR3 is TGTGCCAGCAGCTTAGGCCGGGACAGGGCCTACGAGCAGTACTTC. Translation: CASSLGRDRAYEQYF.

Many counts were recorded for this clonotype. The chain joins TRBV30 to TRBJ2-3, with a tentative D call TRBD1 (6 bases). The germline V gene has CDR1 GTSNPN and CDR2 SVGIG (reference sequence). CDR3 length equals 16 residues. The V end lost 1 base, the J end lost 6 bases, and 20 bases lay between the germline ends. CDR3: CAWSGPGTPGMDTQYF. As DNA, the CDR3 is TGTGCCTGGAGTGGACCCGGGACACCGGGGATGGATACGCAGTATTTT.

This chain links TRBV2 with TRBJ2-7; possible D gene TRBD1, 6 bases. The CDR3 sequence is 13 residues long. Germline values: CDR1 SNHLY, CDR2 FYNNEI. V lost 6 bases to trimming and J lost 3 bases, with 12 bases between them. The CDR3 reads CASRGQSLYEQYF. The DNA of the CDR3 is TGTGCCAGCAGAGGACAGTCCCTCTACGAGCAGTACTTC. Supplemented by reference TRBV2 and TRBJ2-7, the full variable domain reads EPEVTQTPSHQVTQMGQEVILRCVPISNHLYFYWYRQILGQKVEFLVSFYNNEISEKSEIFDDQFSVERPDGSNFTLKIRSTKLEDSAMYFCASRGQSLYEQYFGPGTRLTVT.

This clonotype was seen repeatedly, ten times or more. The CDR3 bases are TGTGCCAGCAGCTGGACAGCCCGTGCCTACGAGCAGTACTTC. It codes for CASSWTARAYEQYF. The rearrangement links TRBV11-2 to TRBJ2-7, with D tentatively TRBD1 (6 bases). Germline assignment: CDR1 SGHAT and CDR2 FQNNGV. CDR3 length: 14 amino acids. V lost 4 bases and J 2 bases, leaving 12 bases between the germline ends.

Regarding this clonotype: The junction departs from the called germline gene at one end, perhaps through a read error. This CDR3 is CASSQVSWGPNIEAFF. DNA for the CDR3: TGTGCCAGCAGCCAAGTATCGTGGGGGCCGAACATTGAAGCTTTCTTT. The V call is TRBV4-2, the J call TRBJ1-1; tentative D call: TRBD1 (6 bases). CDR1 and CDR2 (germline): LGHNA, YNFKEQ. The CDR3 is 16 residues long.

This clonotype was found many times. The chain combines TRBV7-2 with TRBJ2-2; TRBD1 might be the D (6 bases). This CDR3 contains 15 residues. V shed 4 bases and J shed 3 bases, with 12 bases lying between them. Germline CDR1 reads SGHTA; CDR2 reads FQGNSA. CDR3 sequence (DNA): TGTGCCAGCAGCTCGACAGGCTTCGACACCGGGGAGCTGTTTTTT. It codes for CASSSTGFDTGELFF.

The chain has TRBV12-3 or TRBV12-4 and TRBJ2-3, with D unresolved. V gave up 7 bases and J gave up 0 bases, with 14 bases separating them. The length of the CDR3 is 15 residues. CDR3 residues: CASTVGVASTDTQYF. The CDR3, as DNA: TGTGCCAGCACCGTGGGTGTGGCGAGCACAGATACGCAGTATTTT.

This clonotype was counted between two and nine times. The chain links TRBV4-2 to TRBJ1-4, with D possibly matching TRBD1 (5 bases). Germline loops: CDR1 LGHNA, CDR2 YNFKEQ. The CDR3 totals 15 residues. Trimming removed 0 bases from V and 6 bases from J, with 11 bases in between. The CDR3 DNA reads as TGTGCCAGCAGCCAAGATATCGGGGCCGATGAAAAACTGTTTTTT. This encodes CASSQDIGADEKLFF.

The sample holds many counts of this clonotype. The chain recombines TRBV2 with TRBJ1-1; the D is unclear. The CDR3 runs 18 residues. CDR1 SNHLY and CDR2 FYNNEI come from the germline V gene. Deletions cut 1 base from V and 4 bases from J, with 22 bases between. The DNA of the CDR3 is TGTGCCAGCAGTGAAGGGGAGGATCGGTCGAGACGTAGCACTGAAGCTTTCTTT. This encodes CASSEGEDRSRRSTEAFF.